The T cell receptor (beta chain) described here comes from a study of OX40 agonist ivuxolimab in advanced cancers. Concerning this clone itself: Its target is unknown.

Blood draws occurred at baseline, cycle 4 day 1, and cycle 7 day 1. TCRdb's copy holds only in-frame clones and misses some; the assay was immunoSEQ multiplex PCR. The table records under 80,000 clones, around 83% of them present only once. Study results and caveats: Nonresponders included some who also had low normalized T-cell clonal expansion.

This CDR3 region has 14 residues. Per the germline V gene, CDR1 is MDHEN and CDR2 is SYDVKM. Deletions cut 3 bases from V and 2 bases from J, with 8 bases between. V usage is TRBV28 and J usage is TRBJ1-5; D possibly corresponds to TRBD1 (5 bases). The source material was CD4+ or CD8+ T cells sorted from blood, sampled in a trial of the OX40 agonist ivuxolimab. This sequence was found in an adult with an advanced solid tumor such as melanoma, head and neck, liver or kidney cancer. This chain's CDR3 is CASSLSGRNQPQHF. The DNA for the CDR3 is TGTGCCAGCAGTTTGTCAGGGCGCAATCAGCCCCAGCATTTT.